This T cell receptor beta chain originates from a study of T-cell memory formation after mild COVID-19. The wider study: Clustering of TCRs was largely donor specific. General study findings and limits: Clones that contracted from day 15 to 85 had balanced CD4/CD8; later expanders were CD4+ biased.

In this sample, this clonotype turned up a few times. The antigen is unknown. The TCR alpha and TCR beta cDNA libraries, bearing sample barcodes and UMIs, were generated by 5'RACE using constant-segment primers. TCRdb re-derived calls from the 5' RACE reads in MiXCR, one entry per CDR3 protein. This table has roughly 450,000 distinct CDR3 sequences, 15% to 20% appearing once. The germline gives CDR1 DFQATT, CDR2 SNEGSKA (reference sequence). Unmatched junction bases numbered 2, after V lost 1 base and J lost 8 bases. This CDR3 contains 14 residues. Sequenced sample: PBMCs or a T cell subset sorted from them (not recorded which). The chain carries TRBV20-1 and TRBJ1-6, with 10 bases aligning to TRBD1. This clonotype originated in an adult woman who had mild COVID-19 (a few samples of this study predate the infection). Cell type and time point are not known. CDR3 sequence (DNA): TGCAGTGCTAGAGCTGGGACAGGGGATTCACCCCTCCACTTT. Its translation: CSARAGTGDSPLHF.